A selection of T cell receptor beta chains follows, all from one sample in a study of T-cell memory formation after mild COVID-19. From the 5' RACE reads, TCRdb called clonotypes with MiXCR, one entry per CDR3 protein. The sample lists roughly 130,000 distinct CDR3 sequences, about 5.9% seen once, with approximately 2% in the top ten. Sequenced sample: PBMCs or a T cell subset sorted from them (not recorded which). Receptor source: an adult woman who had mild COVID-19 (a few samples of this study predate the infection). Cell type and time point are not known. The CDR3 runs from the conserved cysteine through the conserved F or W. A D gene is named only where the DNA matches it firmly. Size is stated for part of the rows, as once, few or many counts, or as a class when the clone is expanded.

J gene | V gene | D gene | clone size | CDR3 protein
TRBJ2-1 | TRBV3-1 | TRBD2 | many | CASSPGTSGNNEQFF
TRBJ2-1 | TRBV5-1 | NA | NA | CASSSNEQFF
TRBJ1-5 | TRBV20-1 | NA | few | CSARQDSNQPQHF
TRBJ2-1 | TRBV24-1 | TRBD1 | few | CATSDRTGGSNEQFF
TRBJ2-7 | TRBV12-3/TRBV12-4 | NA | few | CASRRGHPREQYF
TRBJ2-1 | TRBV24-1 | TRBD1 | many | CATSDQGTGAHEQFF
TRBJ2-3 | TRBV4-2 | TRBD2 | many | CASSQEGLAGHTQYF
TRBJ1-1 | TRBV5-1 | NA | few | CASSSRGGGFMNTEAFF
TRBJ2-5 | TRBV12-3/TRBV12-4 | NA | few | CASSFIEGETQYF
TRBJ2-3 | TRBV2 | NA | NA | CASSSQGIATDTQYF
TRBJ2-7 | TRBV5-1 | NA | few | CASSLVSPGTSYEQYF
TRBJ1-2 | TRBV4-1 | NA | few | CASSPGVTANYGYTF
TRBJ2-1 | TRBV13 | NA | few | CASSFYRGSTDNEQFF
TRBJ1-2 | TRBV7-2 | TRBD1 | few | CASSLRQGVYTF
TRBJ1-2 | TRBV12-3/TRBV12-4 | NA | few | CASRPASRVYYGYTF
TRBJ1-3 | TRBV7-8 | TRBD1 | many | CASSLGTVSGNTIYF
TRBJ2-2 | TRBV7-9 | TRBD2 | many | CASSLLAGTGELFF
TRBJ1-5 | TRBV19 | NA | few | CASSMGQEQPQHF
TRBJ2-1 | TRBV5-6 | TRBD2 | NA | CASSSSGGAKFF
TRBJ2-5 | TRBV20-1 | TRBD2 | many | CSAPDLAGGGGSQETQYF
TRBJ1-3 | TRBV12-3/TRBV12-4 | NA | NA | CASRRDGVRYTIYF
TRBJ2-5 | TRBV12-3/TRBV12-4 | NA | many | CASTARLSQETQYF
TRBJ1-4 | TRBV7-9 | NA | many | CASQEDEKLFF
TRBJ2-6 | TRBV5-6 | TRBD1 | few | CASSAGGGAGANVLTF
TRBJ2-1 | TRBV5-1 | TRBD1 | few | CASRARTGNNEQFF
TRBJ2-3 | TRBV10-3 | NA | many | CAISEGGPVDTQYF
TRBJ2-3 | TRBV6-5 | TRBD1 | NA | CASSYRGPSTDTQYF
TRBJ2-2 | TRBV12-3/TRBV12-4 | NA | NA | CASSLGGLNTGELFF
TRBJ2-2 | TRBV9 | NA | NA | CASSVGGGTSFPGELFF
TRBJ2-6 | TRBV6-5 | NA | few | CASRPPSPGANVLTF
TRBJ2-6 | TRBV6-5 | NA | many | CASSYSRFSGANVLTF
TRBJ2-3 | TRBV12-3/TRBV12-4 | NA | NA | CASSLGSGPDTQYF
TRBJ2-5 | TRBV7-2 | TRBD2 | many | CASSLAGAGGPWQETQYF
TRBJ1-4 | TRBV9 | TRBD1 | few | CASSVETGLTNEKLFF
TRBJ2-1 | TRBV20-1 | TRBD2 | many | CSASRGLAGFEQFF
TRBJ2-3 | TRBV30 | NA | few | CAWSVVYTQYF
TRBJ2-2 | TRBV12-3/TRBV12-4 | NA | NA | CASSLAGGPGELFF
TRBJ2-5 | TRBV5-1 | TRBD1 | NA | CASSQTGVETQYF
TRBJ2-3 | TRBV20-1 | TRBD2 | few | CSAISRATSGGADTQYF
TRBJ2-7 | TRBV5-6 | NA | NA | CASSLSRQRGYEQYF
TRBJ2-5 | TRBV7-2 | NA | NA | CASSLVGGRVLETQYF